This TCR beta chain was recovered during a study of T cell responses to AZD1222 COVID-19 vaccine. Trimming left V 4 bases short and J 1 base short, with 11 bases between. The CDR3 is 15 residues long. CDR1 is LNHDA, CDR2 SQIVND, per germline (reference sequence). Assay used: immunoSEQ multiplex PCR; TCRdb lists only in-frame clones, some missing. The sample consists of approximately 200,000 clones, 87% of them appearing once. Sequences were derived from peripheral blood, sampled on day 0 of MenACWY control vaccination. The chain combines TRBV19 with TRBJ1-5; TRBD1 might be the D (6 bases). The TCR sequence derives from an adult in good health. Written as DNA, the CDR3 is TGTGCCAGTAGTAGAAGGGGGGGGAGCAATCAGCCCCAGCATTTT. It yields the protein CASSRRGGSNQPQHF.